This TCR beta chain was sequenced in a study of molecular identifiers for immune sequencing clone quantification. At the level of the study: Replicate experiments divided RNA from roughly 20,000 or 100,000 naive CD8 cells into five parts and sequenced four.

MiXCR was run by TCRdb on the PCR reads, yielding one entry per CDR3 protein. The sample contains approximately 590,000 distinct CDR3 sequences, 25% of which appear only once. The CDR3 contains 16 residues. This clonotype was detected many times. Mismatch with germline at one junction end may stem from a read error. This receptor was obtained from a human donor in good health. Some libraries in this study had Jurkat cell RNA spiked in. Sequenced material: naive CD8+ T cells from blood, with Jurkat cell RNA spiked in. The subset was: FACS-sorted CD8+CD4-CCR7+CD45RA+ naive T cells. The J gene is TRBJ2-3, the V gene TRBV12-3 or TRBV12-4; TRBD1 matches 8 bases. The CDR3 sequence: CASSFPTGAVPDAQYF. For the CDR3, the DNA is TGTGCCAGCAGTTTCCCGACAGGGGCCGTCCCAGATGCGCAGTATTTT.